One sample yielded the 28 T cell receptor beta chains listed below, sequenced in a study of long-term antiretroviral therapy in people with HIV. It was version v3.0 of the immunoSEQ assay that was run at survey level. Assay: immunoSEQ multiplex PCR; the TCRdb copy retains only in-frame clones and omits some. The repertoire holds 30,000 to 40,000 clones, with approximately 79% as singletons. This material consisted of unsorted PBMCs, taken 1.5 years after starting antiretroviral therapy. The receptor set was obtained from a man younger than 35 with HIV.

As concerns this clone: Other DNA sequences in this specimen translate into the identical CDR3. This rearrangement joins TRBV29-1 to TRBJ2-3; unclear D gene. This CDR3 region has 12 residues. Germline-derived CDR1 and CDR2 are SQVTM and ANQGSEA. V lost 4 bases to trimming and J lost 5 bases, with 10 bases between them. CDR3 in DNA: TGCAGCGTTGTTGGGGTAGGAGATACGCAGTATTTT. The encoded protein is CSVVGVGDTQYF.

The V and J genes are TRBV5-4 and TRBJ1-3; 7 bases line up with TRBD1. The CDR3 length is 16 residues. Germline CDR1 and CDR2: SGHNT and YYREEE (reference sequence). V shed 4 bases and J 0 bases; nucleotides not matched to a gene: 7. This CDR3 reads CASSPDRTSSGNTIYF. The CDR3 DNA sequence: TGTGCCAGCAGCCCGGACAGGACCTCCTCTGGAAACACCATATATTTT.

The chain has TRBV10-2 and TRBJ2-1; D gene uncertain. This CDR3 has 12 residues. Trimming cost V 5 bases and J 7 bases, with 9 bases left between them. Germline CDR1 WSHSY, CDR2 SAAADI. DNA for the CDR3: TGCGCCAGCAGTAGGAGTACAAATGAGCAGTTCTTC. Protein sequence: CASSRSTNEQFF.

V gene TRBV29-1 combines with J gene TRBJ2-1; TRBD2 matches at 10 bases. This CDR3 contains 14 residues. V lost 4 bases and J lost 4; bases outside the gene matches: 4. Germline V lookup: CDR1 SQVTM, CDR2 ANQGSEA. The CDR3 spells CSVGWTSGYNEQFF. CDR3 nucleotide sequence: TGCAGCGTTGGCTGGACTAGCGGATACAATGAGCAGTTCTTC.

J is TRBJ2-1 and V is TRBV7-2; a weak D match, TRBD2 (6 bases). There are 15 residues in the CDR3. Trimming took 2 bases from V and 12 from J, leaving 20 bases between them. Per the germline V gene, CDR1 is SGHTA and CDR2 is FQGNSA. CDR3 in DNA: TGTGCCAGCAGCTTAAATCCAGCGGGTCCCCCCCGGCAGTTCTTC. Its translation is CASSLNPAGPPRQFF.

The gene calls are TRBV19 and TRBJ2-7, with D unclear. With 8 bases removed from V and 7 bases from J, the gap between germline ends came to 18 bases. CDR1 and CDR2 (germline): LNHDA, SQIVND (reference sequence). CDR3 size: 13 residues. The CDR3 protein is CASAPAAFGEQYF. As DNA, the CDR3 is TGTGCCAGTGCCCCCGCAGCGTTTGGTGAGCAGTACTTC.

This chain joins TRBV28 and TRBJ1-1; D remains unclear. The CDR3 covers 14 residues. CDR1 is MDHEN and CDR2 is SYDVKM in the germline V gene. Trimming pared 2 bases from V and 2 bases from J, leaving 9 bases between. The CDR3 nucleotides are TGTGCCAGCAGTTTAAGGCAGGTTAACACTGAAGCTTTCTTT. Protein: CASSLRQVNTEAFF.

The J gene is TRBJ2-7, the V gene TRBV5-1; D might be TRBD1 (6 bases). V dropped 4 bases and J dropped 4 bases, with 9 bases sitting between them. Germline assignment: CDR1 SGHRS and CDR2 YFSETQ. The CDR3 is made up of 12 amino acids. CDR3 coding DNA: TGCGCCAGCAGCCTGGACAGATACGAGCAGTACTTC. Translation gives CASSLDRYEQYF.

This clone showed up just once. The chain is built from TRBV2 and TRBJ2-7, with a possible D match to TRBD2 (6 bases). The CDR3 is 12 residues long. CDR1 SNHLY and CDR2 FYNNEI come from the germline V gene. V lost 10 bases and J lost 3, with 13 bases in between. Here the CDR3 DNA reads TGTGCCACCACTCCCGGGAGCTACGAGCAGTACTTC. It translates to CATTPGSYEQYF. Full variable domain (remainder filled in from reference TRBV2 and TRBJ2-7): EPEVTQTPSHQVTQMGQEVILRCVPISNHLYFYWYRQILGQKVEFLVSFYNNEISEKSEIFDDQFSVERPDGSNFTLKIRSTKLEDSAMYFCATTPGSYEQYFGPGTRLTVT.

This clone showed up just once. The V and J genes are TRBV6-5 and TRBJ1-1, with D possibly TRBD1 on 6 matching bases. The germline gives CDR1 MNHEY, CDR2 SVGAGI. V shed 4 bases and J shed 3 bases, with 9 bases lying between them. This CDR3 spans 13 amino acids. CDR3 coding DNA: TGTGCCAGCAGTTCGGGACAATACACTGAAGCTTTCTTT. This translates into CASSSGQYTEAFF.

The count of this clone is one. This chain uses TRBV27 with TRBJ2-3; 11 nucleotides agree with TRBD2. Trimming cost V 6 bases and J 2 bases; bases outside gene matches: 7. The germline V gene has CDR1 MNHEY and CDR2 SMNVEV (reference sequence). There are 16 residues in the CDR3. CDR3 in amino acids: CASRTLTSGNTDTQYF. The CDR3 DNA reads as TGTGCCAGCAGGACACTGACTAGCGGGAACACAGATACGCAGTATTTT.

As for this clone: Other DNA sequences within the sample encode an identical CDR3. V usage is TRBV10-3 and J usage is TRBJ2-7; 8 nucleotides line up with TRBD2. This CDR3 has 15 residues. V was pared by 3 bases and J by 1 base, with 5 bases of the junction left unmatched. Germline V CDR1 and CDR2: ENHRY, SYGVKD. The DNA of the CDR3 is TGTGCCATCAGTGATCCGGGACTAGGGTCCTACGAGCAGTACTTC. This translates into CAISDPGLGSYEQYF.

This chain joins TRBV6-5 and TRBJ1-1, with a possible D match to TRBD1 (5 bases). The CDR3 consists of 13 residues. Trimming cost V 7 bases and J 1 base, with 10 bases left between them. CDR1 and CDR2 from the germline V gene are MNHEY and SVGAGI. CDR3 sequence (DNA): TGTGCCAGCAAATGGGGGGAGAACACTGAAGCTTTCTTT. Encoded protein: CASKWGENTEAFF.

The rearrangement links TRBV6-1 to TRBJ1-5; no clear D. V was clipped by 1 base and J by 4 bases, with 2 bases between them. Looked up from germline, CDR1 is MNHNS and CDR2 is SASEGT. This CDR3 contains 12 residues. CDR3 region: CASSEGNQPQHF. CDR3 coding DNA: TGTGCCAGCAGTGAAGGGAATCAGCCCCAGCATTTT.

The rearrangement links TRBV27 to TRBJ1-2; D might be TRBD1 (6 bases). The CDR3 has 13 residues. Trimming took 2 bases from V and 7 from J, leaving 11 bases between them. Germline V gives CDR1 MNHEY, CDR2 SMNVEV (reference sequence). This CDR3 reads CASSLGGAAGYTF. The CDR3 DNA follows: TGTGCCAGCAGTTTAGGGGGCGCGGCTGGCTACACCTTC.

The genes are TRBV6-4 and TRBJ2-2, with TRBD2 matching over 10 bases. This CDR3 contains 14 residues. V shed 9 bases, J shed 7 bases, and the junction held 8 bases outside the gene matches. Germline values: CDR1 MRHNA, CDR2 SNTAGT. CDR3 region: CARKRGGKVGELFF. CDR3 DNA sequence: TGTGCCAGGAAGCGGGGGGGTAAGGTCGGGGAGCTGTTTTTT.

J is TRBJ1-1 and V is TRBV7-9; no definite D call. The CDR3 runs 14 residues. Germline CDR1 reads SEHNR; CDR2 reads FQNEAQ (reference sequence). V was trimmed by 1 base and J by 3 bases, leaving 9 bases between them. For the CDR3, the DNA is TGTGCCAGCAGCTTAGAACTGGGGTACACTGAAGCTTTCTTT. This encodes CASSLELGYTEAFF.

This clone was counted a few times. The chain joins TRBV10-3 to TRBJ1-2, with no clear D. Per the germline V gene, CDR1 is ENHRY and CDR2 is SYGVKD. Trimming left V 6 bases short and J 7 bases short, with 9 bases between. The CDR3 length is 11 residues. The CDR3 DNA sequence: TGTGCCATCAGGGACCACCGTGGCTACACCTTC. Encoded protein: CAIRDHRGYTF.

The chain links TRBV5-8 to TRBJ2-1; 9 bases map to TRBD2. Germline V CDR1 and CDR2: SGHTS, YDEGEE. This CDR3 has 16 amino acids. After removal of 5 bases from V and 4 bases from J, the junction contained 10 bases not matched to a gene. The CDR3 is CASSQSTSGPYNEQFF. DNA for the CDR3: TGTGCCAGCAGTCAGTCTACTAGCGGGCCTTACAATGAGCAGTTCTTC.

The rearrangement uses TRBV11-2 and TRBJ2-7, with 8 bases fitting TRBD1. V dropped 1 base and J dropped 1; count of bases not matched to a gene: 9. Germline CDR1 SGHAT, CDR2 FQNNGV. The CDR3 runs 17 residues. The CDR3 loop reads CASSLGIQGANSYEQYF. DNA for the CDR3: TGTGCCAGCAGCTTAGGTATCCAGGGGGCAAATTCCTACGAGCAGTACTTC.

The chain couples TRBV5-1 to TRBJ2-7; 7 bases match TRBD2. The V gene's germline CDR1 is SGHRS and CDR2 YFSETQ. The CDR3 loop spans 16 amino acids. Trimming removed 0 bases from V and 2 bases from J; junction bases left unmatched: 8. CDR3 sequence reads: CASSLDLGGFTYEQYF. The CDR3 nucleotides are TGCGCCAGCAGCTTGGATCTCGGGGGGTTCACCTACGAGCAGTACTTC.

This chain connects TRBV19 to TRBJ2-2; the match to TRBD1 covers 7 bases. After removal of 5 bases from V and 7 bases from J, the junction contained 10 bases not matched to a gene. The CDR3 runs 15 residues. Germline V lookup: CDR1 LNHDA, CDR2 SQIVND (reference sequence). The CDR3 region is CASSVWDSKGGELFF. The CDR3 DNA is TGTGCCAGTAGTGTGTGGGACAGCAAGGGCGGGGAGCTGTTTTTT.

Written as DNA, the CDR3 is TGTGCCAGCAGTTTCCAGGGGGTACCAAACACTGAAGCTTTCTTT. As protein: CASSFQGVPNTEAFF. The chain carries TRBV9 and TRBJ1-1; 7 bases fit TRBD1. Trimming at V came to 5 bases and at J to 2 bases, leaving 9 bases not matched to a gene. Germline values: CDR1 SGDLS, CDR2 YYNGEE. The CDR3 is 15 residues long.

This clone came up a few times. This chain joins TRBV7-6 and TRBJ2-7; TRBD1 agrees at 9 bases. The germline gives CDR1 SGHVS, CDR2 FNYEAQ. The trim removed 5 bases at V and 6 bases at J, leaving 5 bases unmatched. The CDR3 has 13 amino acids. This CDR3 reads CASSLGTGSEQYF. The CDR3 DNA follows: TGTGCCAGCAGCCTCGGGACAGGGTCCGAGCAGTACTTC.

V and J are TRBV6-1 and TRBJ2-7; TRBD1 might be the D (5 bases). The CDR3 runs 14 residues. The germline V gene has CDR1 MNHNS and CDR2 SASEGT. Trimming removed 7 bases at V and 3 bases at J, with 16 bases between. CDR3: CASILKLDNYEQYF. The CDR3 DNA reads as TGTGCCAGCATCCTCAAACTGGACAACTACGAGCAGTACTTC.

The chain combines TRBV7-9 with TRBJ1-4; 7 bases agree with TRBD1. Germline CDR1 SEHNR, CDR2 FQNEAQ (reference sequence). Trimming cost V 3 bases and J 7 bases; bases outside gene matches: 11. The CDR3 totals 16 residues. CDR3: CASSLTWDSGREKLFF. The CDR3 DNA sequence: TGTGCCAGCAGCTTGACCTGGGACAGCGGTCGTGAAAAACTGTTTTTT.

This clone came up a few times. The gene calls are TRBV11-3 and TRBJ2-1; 13 bases map to TRBD2. Germline V gives CDR1 SGHNT, CDR2 YENEEA. CDR3 length: 16 residues. V was clipped by 4 bases and J by 7 bases; unmatched bases: 7. The CDR3 sequence is CASSSLLAGGPNEQFF. In DNA form, the CDR3 reads TGTGCCAGCAGCTCCCTACTAGCGGGAGGGCCGAATGAGCAGTTCTTC.

This clone was observed a single time. The genes are TRBV30 and TRBJ2-1; D gene unclear. This CDR3 contains 11 residues. Per the germline V gene, CDR1 is GTSNPN and CDR2 is SVGIG (reference sequence). V was shortened by 0 bases and J by 9 bases, with 6 bases between the two germline ends. The chain's CDR3 is CAWSVRVEQFF. The CDR3 DNA reads as TGTGCCTGGAGTGTAAGGGTTGAGCAGTTCTTC.